The source of this T cell receptor beta chain is a study of human T cells and chemical hapten exposure. Stated time point: healthy volunteer bleed at 6 weeks. Total RNA was isolated from whole blood that had not been fractionated. TCRdb processed the RACE reads anew with MiXCR; each CDR3 protein has one entry. Of 30,000 to 40,000 distinct CDR3 sequences listed, around 5.5% are singletons. This CDR3 has 15 amino acids. Germline V CDR1 and CDR2: SGHAT, FQNNGV. V lost 3 bases to trimming and J lost 4 bases, with 15 bases between them. The chain links TRBV11-2 to TRBJ1-2; unclear D gene. This TCR was sampled from a human donor in good health. Some clones in this sample may be carry-over from other donors' samples. Material for sequencing was whole blood. The CDR3 DNA follows: TGTGCCAGCAGCTTGTCTCAGGATGGAGCCTATGGCTACACCTTC. Protein product: CASSLSQDGAYGYTF.